The 3 T cell receptor beta chains below all came from one sample that was sequenced in a study of siplizumab effects on memory and regulatory T cells. The protocol was immunoSEQ multiplex PCR, while the TCRdb copy is restricted to in-frame clones and leaves out a portion. The profile covers more than 90,000 clones, with around 90% appearing a single time and around 12% taken by the ten largest. Sequences were obtained from non-Treg CD4+ T cells sorted from blood. The receptors stem from a human donor in good health.

V gene TRBV7-6 combines with J gene TRBJ2-2; no firm D call. Germline CDR1 SGHVS, CDR2 FNYEAQ. The V and J ends lost 5 bases and 5 bases respectively, with 6 bases between them. The CDR3 has 12 residues. CDR3 amino acids: CASSPQTGELFF. In nucleotides, the CDR3 is TGTGCCAGCAGCCCCCAAACCGGGGAGCTGTTTTTT.

The chain has TRBV18 and TRBJ2-6; D might be TRBD2 (6 bases). Trimming cost V 0 bases and J 2 bases, with 14 bases left between them. Looked up from germline, CDR1 is KGHSH and CDR2 is LQKENI. The CDR3 covers 18 residues. The CDR3 region is CASSPPGGRVAGANVLTF. The CDR3 DNA is TGTGCCAGCTCACCACCGGGGGGACGTGTGGCTGGGGCCAACGTCCTGACTTTC. Drawing the rest from reference TRBV18 and TRBJ2-6, the complete variable domain is NAGVMQNPRHLVRRRGQEARLRCSPMKGHSHVYWYRQLPEEGLKFMVYLQKENIIDESGMPKERFSAEFPKEGPSILRIQQVVRGDSAAYFCASSPPGGRVAGANVLTFGAGSRLTVL.

In regard to this clone: The junction departs from the called germline gene at one end, perhaps through a read error. The chain has TRBV4-1 and TRBJ1-3; D not certain. Germline CDR1 and CDR2: MGHRA and YSYEKL. The CDR3 covers 15 residues. In nucleotides, the CDR3 is TGCGCCAGCAGCCAAGGTGTTATCTCTGGAAACACCACATATTTT. Encoded protein: CASSQGVISGNTTYF.